The next 20 T cell receptor beta chains were all read from a single sample in a study of blood T cell repertoires in COVID-19. TCRdb keeps only in-frame clones here, not all; method: immunoSEQ multiplex PCR. The top ten hold roughly 4.5% of the sample, which has fewer than 90,000 clones, about nine tenths seen once. The sequencing input was peripheral blood. These receptors originate from a man aged 50 to 59 with active or convalescent COVID-19.

The chain carries TRBV4-2 and TRBJ1-1; D uncertain. The germline V and J ends were trimmed by 3 bases and 3 bases, with 11 bases remaining between them. Germline CDR1 is LGHNA and CDR2 is YNFKEQ. The CDR3 length is 14 residues. CDR3 DNA: TGTGCCAGCAGCCAGGTTGGCAGCGACACTGAAGCTTTCTTT. Translated, it gives CASSQVGSDTEAFF.

The chain combines TRBV7-9 with TRBJ2-2; perhaps TRBD2 as D (6 bases). Germline V gene sequence: CDR1 SEHNR, CDR2 FQNEAQ (reference sequence). This CDR3 contains 14 residues. The V end lost 5 bases, the J end lost 4 bases, and 11 bases lay between the germline ends. CDR3 coding DNA: TGTGCCAGCAGCAGCCGGGACTCCACCGGGGAGCTGTTTTTT. It yields the protein CASSSRDSTGELFF.

The V gene is TRBV19, the J gene TRBJ2-1, with D perhaps TRBD1 (6 bases). The CDR3 has 13 amino acids. The V end was cut by 8 bases, the J end by 7 bases, with 15 bases between. Germline V gives CDR1 LNHDA, CDR2 SQIVND (reference sequence). CDR3 loop: CASSLTGINEQFF. CDR3 nucleotide sequence: TGTGCCAGTTCATTGACAGGAATTAATGAGCAGTTCTTC.

The chain carries TRBV4-1 and TRBJ2-7; 7 bases are a match to TRBD1. Unmatched junction bases numbered 6, after V lost 4 bases and J lost 0 bases. Per the germline V gene, CDR1 is MGHRA and CDR2 is YSYEKL. The CDR3 consists of 15 residues. The CDR3 coding sequence is TGCGCCAGCAGCCTCGGGACAGCCCTCTCCTACGAGCAGTACGTC. As protein: CASSLGTALSYEQYV.

The rearrangement uses TRBV10-1 and TRBJ2-7; weak D call: TRBD1 (6 bases). Trimming took 0 bases from V and 4 from J, leaving 19 bases between them. The CDR3 consists of 17 residues. Germline V CDR1 and CDR2: WNHNN, SYGVQD (reference sequence). This CDR3 is CASSESWSRGMSYEQYV. DNA for the CDR3: TGCGCCAGCAGTGAGTCCTGGAGCAGGGGAATGTCTTACGAGCAGTACGTC.

This rearrangement joins TRBV24-1 to TRBJ2-2; D is perhaps TRBD2 (6 bases). Germline loops: CDR1 KGHDR, CDR2 SFDVKD. The CDR3 sequence is 15 residues long. The V end was cut by 8 bases, the J end by 5 bases, with 17 bases between. The CDR3 sequence is CATIAGTHRTGELFF. DNA for the CDR3: TGTGCCACCATAGCAGGGACTCACCGGACCGGGGAGCTGTTTTTT.

V gene TRBV19 combines with J gene TRBJ1-5; TRBD1 is a possible D gene (6 bases). CDR3 length: 14 residues. The germline V gene has CDR1 LNHDA and CDR2 SQIVND (reference sequence). V lost 7 bases, J lost 5 bases, and 15 bases lay in between. In DNA, the CDR3 is TGTGCCAGTACCATCGACAGGATGGATCAGCCCCAGCATTTT. This sequence encodes CASTIDRMDQPQHF.

The chain recombines TRBV19 with TRBJ2-3; D may be TRBD1 (5 bases). Germline V gives CDR1 LNHDA, CDR2 SQIVND (reference sequence). CDR3 length equals 15 residues. The V end lost 8 bases, the J end lost 0 bases, and 15 bases lay between the germline ends. CDR3 sequence reads: CASQPADSSTDTQYF. The CDR3 DNA is TGTGCCAGTCAACCCGCCGACAGTAGCACAGATACGCAGTATTTT.

V is TRBV7-7 and J is TRBJ2-5; tentatively, D is TRBD1 (6 bases). The germline V gene encodes CDR1 SSHAT and CDR2 FNYEAQ (reference sequence). The V and J ends lost 1 base and 3 bases respectively, with 9 bases between them. This CDR3 is built from 14 residues. The CDR3 here is CASSLGPGEETQYF. CDR3 nucleotides: TGTGCCAGCAGCTTAGGCCCAGGGGAAGAGACCCAGTACTTC.

This sequence joins TRBV28 and TRBJ2-1, with 9 bases identical to TRBD2. The germline gives CDR1 MDHEN, CDR2 SYDVKM. V was clipped by 5 bases and J by 2 bases; unmatched bases: 10. The CDR3 is 17 amino acids. In DNA, the CDR3 is TGTGCCAGCAGTCCGATGGGAGCGGGGGGTGCCTACAATGAGCAGTTCTTC. This codes for CASSPMGAGGAYNEQFF.

To note about this clone: This CDR3 is also generated by other DNA sequences in the sample. The chain carries TRBV7-9 and TRBJ2-3, with 7 bases that match TRBD1. CDR3 length: 14 amino acids. Germline CDR1 SEHNR, CDR2 FQNEAQ (reference sequence). The ends lost 6 bases at V and 3 bases at J; junction bases unmatched: 6. The CDR3 spells CASSYTTGTDTQYF. Written as DNA, the CDR3 is TGTGCCAGCAGTTATACGACAGGGACAGATACGCAGTATTTT.

This clone was detected a few times. The V call is TRBV18, the J call TRBJ2-2; 12 bases are shared with TRBD2. CDR1 is KGHSH, CDR2 LQKENI, per germline. The CDR3 contains 14 residues. V was clipped by 3 bases and J by 11 bases; unmatched bases: 4. The CDR3 sequence: CASSPTSGGTELFF. For the CDR3, the DNA is TGTGCCAGCTCACCCACTAGCGGGGGGACCGAGCTGTTTTTT.

The chain uses TRBV5-5 and TRBJ1-4; tentatively, D is TRBD1 (5 bases). The germline V and J ends were trimmed by 3 bases and 3 bases, with 12 bases remaining between them. Germline V lookup: CDR1 SGHKS, CDR2 YYEKEE (reference sequence). The CDR3 is 15 residues long. The CDR3 nucleotides read TGTGCCAGCAGCTCCCCAGGGCTGGCTAATGAAAAACTGTTTTTT. Translating it yields CASSSPGLANEKLFF.

V usage is TRBV6-2 or TRBV6-3 and J usage is TRBJ2-1; 11 positions agree with TRBD2. This CDR3 contains 18 residues. Germline assignment: CDR1 MNHEY and CDR2 SVGEGT. Trimming removed 3 bases from V and 1 base from J; junction bases left unmatched: 8. This CDR3 reads CASSYIVAGGLSYNEQFF. Written as DNA, the CDR3 is TGTGCCAGCAGTTATATTGTAGCGGGGGGGCTTTCCTACAATGAGCAGTTCTTC.

V usage is TRBV25-1 and J usage is TRBJ1-4; 7 bases match TRBD1. CDR1 MGHDK and CDR2 SYGVNS come from the germline V gene. J lost 3 bases, V lost 2 bases, and 3 bases had no gene match. This CDR3 has 15 amino acids. CDR3 sequence reads: CASSERRGANEKLFF. The CDR3 DNA is TGTGCCAGCAGTGAACGCAGGGGGGCTAATGAAAAACTGTTTTTT.

The chain combines TRBV12-3 or TRBV12-4 with TRBJ1-6, with D possibly TRBD1 on 6 matching bases. The CDR3 has 13 residues. With 1 base removed from V and 12 bases from J, the gap between germline ends came to 10 bases. As DNA, the CDR3 is TGTGCCAGCAGTTTAGGGGGGGGGCTACCCCTCCACTTT. Amino acid sequence: CASSLGGGLPLHF.

This chain connects TRBV5-4 to TRBJ1-6; D gene uncertain. There are 16 residues in the CDR3. Germline CDR1 SGHNT, CDR2 YYREEE (reference sequence). Trimming took 0 bases from V and 0 from J, leaving 7 bases between them. The CDR3 DNA follows: TGTGCCAGCAGCTTGGAGGCAGGCTCCTATAATTCACCCCTCCACTTT. Translating it yields CASSLEAGSYNSPLHF.

V is TRBV5-1 and J is TRBJ2-5; 14 positions match TRBD2. The CDR3 extends over 18 amino acids. Trimming cost V 1 base and J 1 base; bases outside gene matches: 6. The V gene's germline CDR1 is SGHRS and CDR2 YFSETQ. CDR3 DNA: TGCGCCAGCAGCTTGTCGCCGACTAGCGGGGGGGTCCAAGAGACCCAGTACTTC. Amino acids: CASSLSPTSGGVQETQYF.

The chain carries TRBV10-1 and TRBJ2-7, with D possibly being TRBD1 (6 bases). Germline-derived CDR1 and CDR2 are WNHNN and SYGVQD (reference sequence). The CDR3 is 14 residues long. V was pared by 5 bases and J by 4 bases, with 15 bases between. The CDR3 nucleotides are TGCGCCAGCAGTCCCGACAATGGACAGTACGAGCAGTACTTC. Protein sequence: CASSPDNGQYEQYF.

This clone appeared a few times. The rearrangement links TRBV3-1 (or the pseudogene TRBV3-2) to TRBJ2-6, with TRBD1 matching over 8 bases. Per the germline V gene, CDR1 is LGHDT and CDR2 is YNNKEL (reference sequence). V shed 4 bases, J shed 0 bases, and the junction held 5 bases outside the gene matches. There are 17 residues in the CDR3. For the CDR3, the DNA is TGTGCCAGCAGCCTTCCGGGACAGGTCTCTGGGGCCAACGTCCTGACTTTC. Translated, it gives CASSLPGQVSGANVLTF.